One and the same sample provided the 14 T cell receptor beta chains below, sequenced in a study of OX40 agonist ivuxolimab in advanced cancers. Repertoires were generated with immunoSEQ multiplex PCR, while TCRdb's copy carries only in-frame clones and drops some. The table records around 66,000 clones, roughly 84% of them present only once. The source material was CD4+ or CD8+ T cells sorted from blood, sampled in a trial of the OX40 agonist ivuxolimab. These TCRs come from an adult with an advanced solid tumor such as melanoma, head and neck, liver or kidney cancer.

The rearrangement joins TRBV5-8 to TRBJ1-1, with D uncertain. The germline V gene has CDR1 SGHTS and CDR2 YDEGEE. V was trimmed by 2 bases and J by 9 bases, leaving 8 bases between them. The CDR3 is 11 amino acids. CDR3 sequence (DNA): TGTGCCAGCAGCTTTGGGTTCAAAGCTTTCTTT. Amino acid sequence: CASSFGFKAFF.

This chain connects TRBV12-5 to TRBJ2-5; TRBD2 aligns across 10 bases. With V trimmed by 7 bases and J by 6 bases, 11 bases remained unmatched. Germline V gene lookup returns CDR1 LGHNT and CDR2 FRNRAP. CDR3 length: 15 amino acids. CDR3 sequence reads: CASALWSGGEKTQYF. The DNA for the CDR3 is TGTGCTAGTGCCCTCTGGAGCGGGGGGGAGAAGACCCAGTACTTC.

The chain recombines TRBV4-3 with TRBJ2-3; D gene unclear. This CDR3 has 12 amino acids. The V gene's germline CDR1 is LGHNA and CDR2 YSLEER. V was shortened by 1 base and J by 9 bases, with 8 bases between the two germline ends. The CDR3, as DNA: TGCGCCAGCAGCCAAGGACCTGGGACGCAGTATTTT. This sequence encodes CASSQGPGTQYF.

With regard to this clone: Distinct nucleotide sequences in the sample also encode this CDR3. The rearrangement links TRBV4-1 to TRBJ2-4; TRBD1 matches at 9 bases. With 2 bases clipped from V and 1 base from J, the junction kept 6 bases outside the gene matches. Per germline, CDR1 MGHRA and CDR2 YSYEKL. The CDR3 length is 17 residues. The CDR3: CASSQPGTGRAKNIQYF. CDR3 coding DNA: TGCGCCAGCAGCCAACCCGGGACAGGGAGGGCCAAAAACATTCAGTACTTC.

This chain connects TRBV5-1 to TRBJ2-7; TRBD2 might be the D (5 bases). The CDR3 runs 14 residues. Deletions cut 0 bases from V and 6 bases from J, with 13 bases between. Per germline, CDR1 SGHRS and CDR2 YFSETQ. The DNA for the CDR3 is TGCGCCAGCAGCTTGGCTCAGGAGGCAGCCGAGCAGTACTTC. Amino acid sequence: CASSLAQEAAEQYF.

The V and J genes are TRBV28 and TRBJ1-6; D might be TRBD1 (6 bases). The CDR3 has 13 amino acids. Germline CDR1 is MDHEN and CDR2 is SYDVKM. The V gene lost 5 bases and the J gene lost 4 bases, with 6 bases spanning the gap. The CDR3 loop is CASSQGYNSPLHF. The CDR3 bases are TGTGCCAGCAGTCAGGGGTATAATTCACCCCTCCACTTT.

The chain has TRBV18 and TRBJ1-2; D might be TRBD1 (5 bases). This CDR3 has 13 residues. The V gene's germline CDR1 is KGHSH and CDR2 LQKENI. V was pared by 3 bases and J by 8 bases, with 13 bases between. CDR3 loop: CASSPGSRGGYTF. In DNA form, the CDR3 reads TGTGCCAGCTCACCCGGCAGTCGGGGCGGCTACACCTTC. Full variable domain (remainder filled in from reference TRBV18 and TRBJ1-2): NAGVMQNPRHLVRRRGQEARLRCSPMKGHSHVYWYRQLPEEGLKFMVYLQKENIIDESGMPKERFSAEFPKEGPSILRIQQVVRGDSAAYFCASSPGSRGGYTFGSGTRLTVV.

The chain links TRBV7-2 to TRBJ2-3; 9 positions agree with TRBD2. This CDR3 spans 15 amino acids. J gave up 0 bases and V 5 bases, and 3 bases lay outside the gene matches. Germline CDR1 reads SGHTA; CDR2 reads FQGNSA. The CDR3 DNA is TGTGCCAGCAGCCCAGGACTAGCGAGCACAGATACGCAGTATTTT. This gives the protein CASSPGLASTDTQYF.

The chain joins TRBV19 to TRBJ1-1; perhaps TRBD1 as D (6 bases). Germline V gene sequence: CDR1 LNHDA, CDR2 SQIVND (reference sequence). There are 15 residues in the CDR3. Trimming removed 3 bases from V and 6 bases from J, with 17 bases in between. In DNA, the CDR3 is TGTGCCAGTAGTATTACCAGGGGAGTCAGCGCTGAAGCTTTCTTT. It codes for CASSITRGVSAEAFF. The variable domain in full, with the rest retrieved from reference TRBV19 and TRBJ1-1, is DGGITQSPKYLFRKEGQNVTLSCEQNLNHDAMYWYRQDPGQGLRLIYYSQIVNDFQKGDIAEGYSVSREKKESFPLTVTSAQKNPTAFYLCASSITRGVSAEAFFGQGTRLTVV.

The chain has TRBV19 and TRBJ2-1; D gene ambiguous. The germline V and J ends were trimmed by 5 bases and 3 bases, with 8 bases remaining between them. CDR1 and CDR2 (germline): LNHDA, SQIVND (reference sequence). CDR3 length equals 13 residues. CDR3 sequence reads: CASSPIIYNEQFF. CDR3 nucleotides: TGTGCCAGTAGTCCGATAATCTACAATGAGCAGTTCTTC. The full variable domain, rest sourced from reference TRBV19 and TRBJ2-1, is DGGITQSPKYLFRKEGQNVTLSCEQNLNHDAMYWYRQDPGQGLRLIYYSQIVNDFQKGDIAEGYSVSREKKESFPLTVTSAQKNPTAFYLCASSPIIYNEQFFGPGTRLTVL.

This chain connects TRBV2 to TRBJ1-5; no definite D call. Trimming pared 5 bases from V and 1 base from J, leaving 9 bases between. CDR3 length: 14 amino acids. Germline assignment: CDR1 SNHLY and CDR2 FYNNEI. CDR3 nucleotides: TGTGCCAGCAGTCCTGAGATCAGCAATCAGCCCCAGCATTTT. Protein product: CASSPEISNQPQHF.

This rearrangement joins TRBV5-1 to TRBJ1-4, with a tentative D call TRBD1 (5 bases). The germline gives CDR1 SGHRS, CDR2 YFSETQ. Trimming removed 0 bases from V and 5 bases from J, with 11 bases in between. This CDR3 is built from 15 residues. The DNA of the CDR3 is TGCGCCAGCAGCTTGGCCGGGGCCTCAAATGAAAAACTGTTTTTT. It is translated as CASSLAGASNEKLFF.

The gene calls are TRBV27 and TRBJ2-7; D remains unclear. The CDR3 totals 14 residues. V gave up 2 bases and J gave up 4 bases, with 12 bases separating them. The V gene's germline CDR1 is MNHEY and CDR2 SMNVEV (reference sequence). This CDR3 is CASSLNLNGYEQYF. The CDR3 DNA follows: TGTGCCAGCAGTTTAAATCTAAACGGGTACGAGCAGTACTTC.

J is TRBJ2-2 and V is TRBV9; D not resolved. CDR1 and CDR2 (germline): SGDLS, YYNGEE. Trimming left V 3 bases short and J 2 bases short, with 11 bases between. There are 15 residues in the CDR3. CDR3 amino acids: CASSGTLGNTGELFF. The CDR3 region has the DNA TGTGCCAGCAGCGGGACCTTGGGAAACACCGGGGAGCTGTTTTTT.